The 31 T cell receptor beta chains below come from one sample, sequenced in a study of blood T cell repertoires in COVID-19. TCRdb keeps only in-frame clones here, not all; method: immunoSEQ multiplex PCR. Of 60,000 to 65,000 clones in the sample, roughly three quarters were seen once. Sequenced input: peripheral blood. Receptors originate from a human donor in a cohort sampled during active COVID-19.

This clone was found a few times. This rearrangement joins TRBV10-3 to TRBJ2-1; perhaps TRBD1 as D (6 bases). In germline, CDR1 is ENHRY, CDR2 SYGVKD. The length of the CDR3 is 12 residues. The V end was cut by 10 bases, the J end by 7 bases, with 14 bases between. The CDR3 nucleotides are TGTGCCACTACCGGGACATCGAATGAGCAGTTCTTC. It translates to CATTGTSNEQFF.

CDR3 nucleotide sequence: TGTGCCAGCTCCTACGGGGGGCGCGGAGGTCAGCCCCAGCATTTT. Translated, it gives CASSYGGRGGQPQHF. The rearrangement joins TRBV18 to TRBJ1-5, with TRBD1 as a possible D gene (6 bases). The V gene's germline CDR1 is KGHSH and CDR2 LQKENI. Trimming pared 6 bases from V and 6 bases from J, leaving 18 bases between. The CDR3 has 15 residues.

The rearrangement uses TRBV7-8 and TRBJ2-7, with 7 bases that match TRBD2. CDR1 SGHVS and CDR2 FQNEAQ come from the germline V gene. Trimming cost V 3 bases and J 7 bases; bases outside gene matches: 12. This CDR3 is built from 15 residues. CDR3 coding DNA: TGTGCCAGCAGCTTCGCTAGCGGTTCAACACTAGAGCAGTACTTC. This codes for CASSFASGSTLEQYF.

The CDR3 sequence: CASSLYFQETQYF. The CDR3 DNA sequence: TGCGCCAGCAGCTTGTACTTCCAAGAGACCCAGTACTTC. V is TRBV5-1 and J is TRBJ2-5, with D unclear. Germline V gene lookup returns CDR1 SGHRS and CDR2 YFSETQ. This CDR3 contains 13 residues. Trimming pared 1 base from V and 1 base from J, leaving 5 bases between.

The chain recombines TRBV5-1 with TRBJ2-7, with D perhaps TRBD2 (5 bases). This CDR3 has 13 amino acids. V lost 6 bases and J 1 base, leaving 11 bases between the germline ends. In germline, CDR1 is SGHRS, CDR2 YFSETQ. Here the CDR3 DNA reads TGCGCCAGCACGAGGGTAGGGTCCTACGAGCAGTACTTC. It is translated as CASTRVGSYEQYF.

The chain has TRBV21-1 and TRBJ2-3; no DNA check was done on the table's D call, TRBD2. TRBV21-1 is recorded as a pseudogene. The CDR3 runs to 22 residues. The CDR3 spells CASKTLRTPGTSGPRHGDTQYF. DNA of the CDR3: TGTGCCAGCAAAACGCTACGTACACCCGGGACTAGCGGGCCCCGGCACGGAGATACGCAGTATTTT.

V usage is TRBV28 and J usage is TRBJ1-1; maybe TRBD1 (6 bases). Germline CDR1 MDHEN, CDR2 SYDVKM. The CDR3 totals 12 residues. V lost 6 bases to trimming and J lost 6 bases, with 11 bases between them. For the CDR3, the DNA is TGTGCCAGCAGCCTCCAGGGGTCTGAAGCTTTCTTT. It is translated as CASSLQGSEAFF.

The chain couples TRBV4-2 to TRBJ2-7, with TRBD1 matching 9 bases. Germline-derived CDR1 and CDR2 are LGHNA and YNFKEQ. V shed 4 bases, J shed 7 bases, and the junction held 11 bases outside the gene matches. The CDR3 consists of 15 residues. The CDR3 DNA follows: TGTGCCAGCAGCCCTAGGGACAGGGATTCGGTGGAGCAGTACTTC. This sequence encodes CASSPRDRDSVEQYF.

Ten or more counts support this clone. Additional DNA sequences in this sample encode the identical CDR3. V and J are TRBV11-2 and TRBJ2-1, with TRBD2 identical over 7 bases. V trimming: 1 base; J trimming: 4 bases; junction bases outside the gene matches: 4. Germline values: CDR1 SGHAT, CDR2 FQNNGV. This CDR3 contains 15 residues. This chain's CDR3 is CASSLGLAEYNEQFF. The CDR3 nucleotides are TGTGCCAGCAGCTTAGGGCTAGCGGAATACAATGAGCAGTTCTTC. Complete variable domain (other parts from reference TRBV11-2 and TRBJ2-1): EAGVAQSPRYKIIEKRQSVAFWCNPISGHATLYWYQQILGQGPKLLIQFQNNGVVDDSQLPKDRFSAERLKGVDSTLKIQPAKLEDSAVYLCASSLGLAEYNEQFFGPGTRLTVL.

CDR3 protein: CASSVSGRFTGELFF. CDR3 bases: TGTGCCAGCAGCGTAAGCGGGCGCTTCACCGGGGAGCTGTTTTTT. The chain employs TRBV9 and TRBJ2-2; D is possibly TRBD2 (6 bases). Trimming pared 1 base from V and 4 bases from J, leaving 11 bases between. The CDR3 totals 15 residues. Germline CDR1 reads SGDLS; CDR2 reads YYNGEE.

The chain carries TRBV18 and TRBJ1-2; TRBD1 agrees at 8 bases. The length of the CDR3 is 14 residues. Germline V gene data show CDR1 as KGHSH and CDR2 as LQKENI. Germline trimming cut 6 bases from V and 3 bases from J; bases unmatched to any gene: 6. This chain's CDR3 is CASSPGGWYYGYTF. CDR3 bases: TGTGCCAGCTCCCCAGGGGGCTGGTACTATGGCTACACCTTC.

The rearrangement links TRBV12-3 or TRBV12-4 to TRBJ1-1, with D uncertain. Trimming stripped 3 bases from V and 4 bases from J, with 9 bases between. CDR3 length: 13 residues. CDR3 DNA: TGTGCCAGCAGTTTGGGAGAGTTCACTGAAGCTTTCTTT. Its protein product is CASSLGEFTEAFF.

The chain couples TRBV3-1 (or the pseudogene TRBV3-2) to TRBJ2-3; 8 bases are shared with TRBD2. This CDR3 spans 15 amino acids. With V trimmed by 4 bases and J by 3 bases, 6 bases remained unmatched. Germline V gene data show CDR1 as LGHDT and CDR2 as YNNKEL (reference sequence). CDR3 nucleotides: TGTGCCAGCAGCCTACAGAGCGGGAGTACAGATACGCAGTATTTT. This sequence encodes CASSLQSGSTDTQYF.

V and J are TRBV11-2 and TRBJ2-7, with D possibly matching TRBD2 (6 bases). Germline assignment: CDR1 SGHAT and CDR2 FQNNGV. The CDR3 consists of 14 residues. Trimming stripped 5 bases from V and 5 bases from J, with 16 bases between. CDR3: CASSLGRESDEQYF. CDR3 nucleotide sequence: TGTGCCAGCAGCCTGGGTCGGGAGTCTGACGAGCAGTACTTC.

This rearrangement joins TRBV19 to TRBJ2-7; 10 nucleotides agree with TRBD2. Germline-derived CDR1 and CDR2 are LNHDA and SQIVND (reference sequence). V shed 4 bases and J 2 bases; nucleotides not matched to a gene: 8. CDR3 length: 16 residues. The CDR3 reads CASSTRTSGAPYEQYF. The DNA for the CDR3 is TGTGCCAGTAGTACCCGGACTAGCGGAGCTCCCTACGAGCAGTACTTC. Looking up the rest from reference TRBV19 and TRBJ2-7 gives the full variable domain: DGGITQSPKYLFRKEGQNVTLSCEQNLNHDAMYWYRQDPGQGLRLIYYSQIVNDFQKGDIAEGYSVSREKKESFPLTVTSAQKNPTAFYLCASSTRTSGAPYEQYFGPGTRLTVT.

The chain couples TRBV12-5 to TRBJ1-1, with 9 bases that match TRBD1. The CDR3 totals 11 residues. V trimming: 9 bases; J trimming: 8 bases; junction bases outside the gene matches: 4. The germline V gene has CDR1 LGHNT and CDR2 FRNRAP. The CDR3 protein is CASLGTGEAFF. In DNA form, the CDR3 reads TGTGCTAGCCTCGGGACAGGGGAAGCTTTCTTT.

V and J are TRBV11-2 and TRBJ2-2; 7 nucleotides match TRBD1. This CDR3 is 15 amino acids long. The ends lost 5 bases at V and 9 bases at J; junction bases unmatched: 12. Germline CDR1 and CDR2: SGHAT and FQNNGV. CDR3 residues: CASSPRQGENRELFF. The CDR3 bases are TGTGCCAGCAGCCCCCGACAGGGTGAGAATAGGGAGCTGTTTTTT.

This rearrangement joins TRBV5-1 to TRBJ2-2, with 11 bases fitting TRBD2. The CDR3 sequence is 16 residues long. Trimming cost V 1 base and J 6 bases; bases outside gene matches: 5. Germline CDR1 reads SGHRS; CDR2 reads YFSETQ. The DNA for the CDR3 is TGCGCCAGCAGCTTGAAGACTAGCGGGGTTTCCGGGGAGCTGTTTTTT. Amino acids: CASSLKTSGVSGELFF.

As concerns this clone: The sample has other DNA sequences that encode this CDR3 too. V and J are TRBV11-2 and TRBJ1-2; tentative D call: TRBD1 (5 bases). The CDR3 has 13 amino acids. Germline loops: CDR1 SGHAT, CDR2 FQNNGV. V lost 5 bases and J lost 7, with 14 bases in between. The CDR3, as DNA: TGTGCCAGCAGCACGGGGGGGGAGGGTGGCTACACCTTC. It specifies CASSTGGEGGYTF.

This clone has only a few counts. The J gene is TRBJ1-2, the V gene TRBV6-1; TRBD1 aligns across 9 bases. V shed 3 bases and J 8 bases; nucleotides not matched to a gene: 7. Germline V lookup: CDR1 MNHNS, CDR2 SASEGT. This CDR3 is 14 amino acids long. The CDR3 bases are TGTGCCAGCAGTGATACCCGGACAGGGGTAGGCTACACCTTC. Translated: CASSDTRTGVGYTF.

This chain links TRBV7-3 with TRBJ2-1, with 11 nucleotides matching TRBD2. The CDR3 is 16 residues long. Germline CDR1 and CDR2: SGHTA and FQGTGA. The junction had 4 bases not matched to a gene; V was cut back by 2 bases and J by 4 bases. Here the CDR3 reads CASSLAGTSGYNEQFF. The DNA for the CDR3 is TGTGCCAGCAGCTTAGCCGGGACTAGCGGATACAATGAGCAGTTCTTC. Variable domain in full (rest from reference TRBV7-3 and TRBJ2-1): GAGVSQTPSNKVTEKGKYVELRCDPISGHTALYWYRQSLGQGPEFLIYFQGTGAADDSGLPNDRFFAVRPEGSVSTLKIQRTERGDSAVYLCASSLAGTSGYNEQFFGPGTRLTVL.

The rearrangement uses TRBV5-4 and TRBJ2-7, with TRBD2 matching over 8 bases. The V and J ends lost 8 bases and 3 bases, in that order; junction bases with no gene match: 10. The length of the CDR3 is 14 residues. Germline CDR1 SGHNT, CDR2 YYREEE (reference sequence). The CDR3 loop reads CASAAGGPGYEQYF. The CDR3 bases are TGTGCCAGTGCCGCGGGGGGCCCGGGCTACGAGCAGTACTTC.

This sequence joins TRBV27 and TRBJ1-2; 9 positions agree with TRBD1. The V and J ends lost 5 bases and 9 bases, in that order; junction bases with no gene match: 13. This CDR3 spans 15 amino acids. Germline CDR1 MNHEY, CDR2 SMNVEV (reference sequence). The CDR3 loop reads CASSPPPGTGSSYTF. CDR3 nucleotides: TGTGCCAGCAGTCCCCCCCCCGGGACAGGGTCAAGCTACACCTTC.

This chain connects TRBV5-1 to TRBJ2-6; D is uncertain. Germline values: CDR1 SGHRS, CDR2 YFSETQ. V was trimmed by 0 bases and J by 0 bases, leaving 7 bases between them. The CDR3 has 16 amino acids. The CDR3 sequence: CASSLGLYSGANVLTF. The CDR3 DNA follows: TGCGCCAGCAGCTTGGGACTTTACTCTGGGGCCAACGTCCTGACTTTC.

This clone ranks as medium-sized. V gene TRBV5-1 combines with J gene TRBJ2-7, with 7 bases identical to TRBD1. Germline CDR1 and CDR2: SGHRS and YFSETQ. With V trimmed by 3 bases and J by 5 bases, 8 bases remained unmatched. This CDR3 region has 14 residues. In DNA, the CDR3 is TGCGCCAGCAGCTATCGACAGGGAGATCACGAGCAGTACTTC. It specifies CASSYRQGDHEQYF.

CDR3 sequence reads: CASSLRGAGTRVNEQFF. In DNA, the CDR3 is TGTGCCAGCAGCTTAAGGGGCGCCGGGACAAGGGTGAATGAGCAGTTCTTC. The chain carries TRBV7-8 and TRBJ2-1; tentative D call: TRBD1 (6 bases). Germline lookup yields CDR1 SGHVS and CDR2 FQNEAQ. The CDR3 consists of 17 residues. V was trimmed by 2 bases and J by 7 bases, leaving 21 bases between them.

The chain joins TRBV4-2 to TRBJ1-1, with a possible D match to TRBD1 (6 bases). This CDR3 contains 13 residues. Looked up from germline, CDR1 is LGHNA and CDR2 is YNFKEQ. Trimming pared 3 bases from V and 4 bases from J, leaving 9 bases between. In nucleotides, the CDR3 is TGTGCCAGCAGCCAGGAACAGGGCACTGAAGCTTTCTTT. Protein sequence: CASSQEQGTEAFF.

This chain uses TRBV7-2 with TRBJ1-2; D perhaps matches TRBD1 (5 bases). CDR1 SGHTA and CDR2 FQGNSA come from the germline V gene. This CDR3 contains 12 residues. Trimming took 5 bases from V and 4 from J, leaving 8 bases between them. CDR3 nucleotides: TGTGCCAGCAGCCGAGACAGCTATGGCTACACCTTC. Protein: CASSRDSYGYTF.

V is TRBV6-5 and J is TRBJ1-2; the D gene is possibly TRBD1 (5 bases). This CDR3 is built from 15 residues. Germline CDR1 and CDR2: MNHEY and SVGAGI. V was pared by 6 bases and J by 2 bases, with 16 bases between. CDR3 amino acids: CASRRSRDSNYGYTF. The CDR3 DNA is TGTGCCAGCAGGCGAAGCCGGGACTCGAACTATGGCTACACCTTC.

This rearrangement joins TRBV7-9 to TRBJ1-5; 7 positions match TRBD1. The length of the CDR3 is 14 residues. CDR1 is SEHNR and CDR2 is FQNEAQ in the germline V gene (reference sequence). With 4 bases clipped from V and 4 bases from J, the junction kept 4 bases outside the gene matches. CDR3 amino acids: CASSSQGMNQPQHF. In nucleotides, the CDR3 is TGTGCCAGCAGCTCACAGGGGATGAATCAGCCCCAGCATTTT.

The V and J genes are TRBV7-3 and TRBJ2-1, with D possibly being TRBD2 (6 bases). Trimming removed 4 bases from V and 6 bases from J, with 19 bases in between. Germline lookup yields CDR1 SGHTA and CDR2 FQGTGA. The CDR3 loop spans 16 amino acids. The CDR3 spells CASSSRRALGANEQFF. CDR3 nucleotide sequence: TGTGCCAGCAGCTCCCGGAGGGCTCTCGGAGCCAATGAGCAGTTCTTC.